These 29 T cell receptor beta chains came from one sample sequenced in a study of T cell responses to AZD1222 COVID-19 vaccine. TCRdb's table, derived via immunoSEQ multiplex PCR, lists solely in-frame clones and lacks some. This table holds approximately 150,000 clones, 85% to 95% found once. Sequenced here: peripheral blood, sampled on day 0 of AZD1222 vaccination. These TCRs come from an adult in good health.

The rearrangement links TRBV28 to TRBJ1-6; perhaps TRBD1 as D (5 bases). Per the germline V gene, CDR1 is MDHEN and CDR2 is SYDVKM. With 6 bases removed from V and 0 bases from J, the gap between germline ends came to 9 bases. The length of the CDR3 is 15 residues. In DNA form, the CDR3 reads TGTGCCAGCAGCGGACAATTCTCCTATAATTCACCCCTCCACTTT. It translates to CASSGQFSYNSPLHF.

This clone was observed a handful of times. The CDR3 protein is CASRRDSYNEQFF. The CDR3 DNA reads TGTGCCAGCAGGCGGGACTCCTACAATGAGCAGTTCTTC. This chain uses TRBV6-5 with TRBJ2-1; TRBD2 is a possible D gene (6 bases). From germline, CDR1 is MNHEY and CDR2 SVGAGI. V lost 6 bases and J 0 bases, leaving 6 bases between the germline ends. This CDR3 region has 13 residues.

The chain carries TRBV2 and TRBJ1-5; no clear D gene. Germline V gene lookup returns CDR1 SNHLY and CDR2 FYNNEI. V was pared by 5 bases and J by 4 bases, with 12 bases between. This CDR3 contains 14 residues. The CDR3 region is CASSPDIRNQPQHF. CDR3 coding DNA: TGTGCCAGCAGTCCCGACATTCGTAATCAGCCCCAGCATTTT. The complete variable domain, with remaining parts taken from reference TRBV2 and TRBJ1-5, reads EPEVTQTPSHQVTQMGQEVILRCVPISNHLYFYWYRQILGQKVEFLVSFYNNEISEKSEIFDDQFSVERPDGSNFTLKIRSTKLEDSAMYFCASSPDIRNQPQHFGDGTRLSIL.

This sequence joins TRBV5-1 and TRBJ1-1; D unresolved. The length of the CDR3 is 13 residues. Germline CDR1 is SGHRS and CDR2 is YFSETQ. V dropped 0 bases and J dropped 6 bases, with 9 bases sitting between them. CDR3 coding DNA: TGCGCCAGCAGCTTGGGGCAGTCGCCTGAAGCTTTCTTT. Protein sequence: CASSLGQSPEAFF.

CDR3 nucleotides: TGTGCCAGCAGACGTCCCGGTTTAGGACCCGGGGAGCTGTTTTTT. Encoded protein: CASRRPGLGPGELFF. The chain employs TRBV7-2 and TRBJ2-2, with D unclear. The ends were cut back, 6 bases at V and 6 bases at J, with 17 bases in the middle. CDR1 is SGHTA and CDR2 is FQGNSA in the germline V gene. This CDR3 has 15 residues.

The V and J genes are TRBV20-1 and TRBJ1-5; maybe TRBD1 (5 bases). This CDR3 contains 15 residues. V gave up 3 bases and J gave up 4 bases, with 16 bases separating them. From germline, CDR1 is DFQATT and CDR2 SNEGSKA (reference sequence). CDR3 DNA sequence: TGCAGTGCTAGTCGGGCGGGACTATGGAATCAGCCCCAGCATTTT. This gives the protein CSASRAGLWNQPQHF.

The gene calls are TRBV19 and TRBJ1-5; D possibly corresponds to TRBD1 (5 bases). Germline V CDR1 and CDR2: LNHDA, SQIVND (reference sequence). The length of the CDR3 is 16 residues. V was shortened by 3 bases and J by 2 bases, with 14 bases between the two germline ends. The CDR3 reads CASSIRRRAGNQPQHF. CDR3 bases: TGTGCCAGTAGTATCCGCCGCAGGGCGGGCAATCAGCCCCAGCATTTT.

J is TRBJ2-3 and V is TRBV30, with D perhaps matching TRBD2 (7 bases). The CDR3 loop spans 15 amino acids. Trimming shortened V by 5 bases and J by 1 base, and 16 bases separated the two germline ends. Germline-derived CDR1 and CDR2 are GTSNPN and SVGIG (reference sequence). The CDR3 sequence: CAWEVAGAGTDTQYF. The CDR3 nucleotides read TGTGCCTGGGAGGTTGCGGGGGCCGGCACAGATACGCAGTATTTT.

This chain links TRBV7-2 with TRBJ2-1; 12 bases fit TRBD2. Germline values: CDR1 SGHTA, CDR2 FQGNSA. This CDR3 spans 15 amino acids. J lost 6 bases, V lost 4 bases, and 4 bases had no gene match. CDR3 sequence reads: CASSSLAGGPNEQFF. The CDR3 DNA follows: TGTGCCAGCAGCTCGCTAGCGGGAGGGCCCAATGAGCAGTTCTTC.

The chain has TRBV7-9 and TRBJ2-3; 9 positions match TRBD2. V was pared by 0 bases and J by 3 bases, with 4 bases of the junction left unmatched. Germline CDR1 is SEHNR and CDR2 is FQNEAQ (reference sequence). CDR3 size: 16 residues. CDR3 sequence (DNA): TGTGCCAGCAGCTTAGCGGCTAGCGGGGTGACAGATACGCAGTATTTT. Protein sequence: CASSLAASGVTDTQYF.

The V gene is TRBV19, the J gene TRBJ2-1; possible D gene TRBD2, 6 bases. The length of the CDR3 is 15 residues. From germline, CDR1 is LNHDA and CDR2 SQIVND (reference sequence). The V gene lost 7 bases and the J gene lost 0 bases, with 13 bases spanning the gap. The CDR3 DNA reads TGTGCCAGTAAAAGTGCGGGGAGCTCCTACAATGAGCAGTTCTTC. Protein sequence: CASKSAGSSYNEQFF.

The CDR3 region is CASSLEGPRIRNEQFF. In DNA, the CDR3 is TGTGCCAGCAGCTTAGAGGGGCCCAGGATTCGGAATGAGCAGTTCTTC. The chain joins TRBV13 to TRBJ2-1, with D possibly being TRBD1 (5 bases). Looked up from germline, CDR1 is PRHDT and CDR2 is FYEKMQ (reference sequence). This CDR3 region has 16 residues. The V and J ends lost 1 base and 7 bases respectively, with 17 bases between them.

The chain uses TRBV7-2 and TRBJ2-3; TRBD2 matches 9 bases. Germline CDR1 reads SGHTA; CDR2 reads FQGNSA. Trimming removed 3 bases from V and 1 base from J; junction bases left unmatched: 2. The CDR3 runs 15 residues. This CDR3 reads CASSFIAGGTDTQYF. CDR3 DNA sequence: TGTGCCAGCAGCTTTATAGCGGGGGGCACAGATACGCAGTATTTT.

The rearrangement links TRBV14 to TRBJ1-1; 7 positions match TRBD1. The CDR3 is 15 amino acids. V was pared by 0 bases and J by 5 bases, with 6 bases of the junction left unmatched. Germline CDR1 SGHDN, CDR2 FVKESK. The CDR3 loop is CASSQDPGGRTEAFF. CDR3 sequence (DNA): TGTGCCAGCAGCCAAGATCCAGGGGGGAGGACTGAAGCTTTCTTT.

V usage is TRBV30 and J usage is TRBJ1-2, with a possible D match to TRBD1 (5 bases). Germline-derived CDR1 and CDR2 are GTSNPN and SVGIG (reference sequence). Trimming pared 3 bases from V and 4 bases from J, leaving 9 bases between. The CDR3 is 12 amino acids. In nucleotides, the CDR3 is TGTGCCTGGAGCTCAGGGCGCTATGGCTACACCTTC. Protein sequence: CAWSSGRYGYTF.

The chain combines TRBV6-2 or TRBV6-3 with TRBJ1-5; D remains unclear. Germline V gene lookup returns CDR1 MNHEY and CDR2 SVGEGT. With 2 bases removed from V and 0 bases from J, the gap between germline ends came to 11 bases. The CDR3 runs 16 residues. The CDR3 spells CASSYIPIDSNQPQHF. Written as DNA, the CDR3 is TGTGCCAGCAGTTACATCCCAATAGATAGCAATCAGCCCCAGCATTTT.

The sample holds one count of this clone. One end of the junction varies from germline; a read error may be responsible. The J gene is TRBJ1-3, the V gene TRBV4-2, with TRBD1 matching over 8 bases. The CDR3 runs 12 residues. Germline V gives CDR1 LGHNA, CDR2 YNFKEQ. This chain's CDR3 is CASSQGTGPENF. The DNA of the CDR3 is TGTGCCAGCAGCCAAGGGACAGGGCCTGAGAATTTT.

The rearrangement joins TRBV30 to TRBJ1-3; D remains ambiguous. Germline values: CDR1 GTSNPN, CDR2 SVGIG (reference sequence). Trimming took off 4 bases at V and 2 bases at J, with 12 bases between the two ends. The CDR3 is made up of 14 amino acids. CDR3 loop: CAWIDPNAGNTIYF. CDR3 coding DNA: TGTGCCTGGATTGACCCGAACGCTGGAAACACCATATATTTT.

V is TRBV29-1 and J is TRBJ2-1; unclear D gene. V was clipped by 3 bases and J by 7 bases, with 10 bases between them. Per the germline V gene, CDR1 is SQVTM and CDR2 is ANQGSEA. CDR3 length equals 12 residues. The chain's CDR3 is CSVEWPSNEQFF. Written as DNA, the CDR3 is TGCAGCGTTGAGTGGCCGTCTAATGAGCAGTTCTTC.

This clone was observed a single time. The chain joins TRBV29-1 to TRBJ1-2, with 9 nucleotides matching TRBD1. This CDR3 has 13 amino acids. Trimming removed 1 base from V and 6 bases from J; junction bases left unmatched: 3. CDR1 SQVTM and CDR2 ANQGSEA come from the germline V gene. The CDR3 here is CSVEAWTGDGYTF. In nucleotides, the CDR3 is TGCAGCGTTGAAGCCTGGACAGGGGATGGCTACACCTTC.

The chain employs TRBV2 and TRBJ1-1; the D gene is possibly TRBD1 (5 bases). The CDR3 has 14 amino acids. CDR1 and CDR2 (germline): SNHLY, FYNNEI. The V and J ends lost 7 bases and 4 bases respectively, with 16 bases between them. The CDR3 sequence is CASITGRDGTEAFF. The CDR3 DNA reads TGTGCCAGCATCACGGGGAGGGACGGCACTGAAGCTTTCTTT. The variable domain in full, with the rest retrieved from reference TRBV2 and TRBJ1-1, is EPEVTQTPSHQVTQMGQEVILRCVPISNHLYFYWYRQILGQKVEFLVSFYNNEISEKSEIFDDQFSVERPDGSNFTLKIRSTKLEDSAMYFCASITGRDGTEAFFGQGTRLTVV.

The V gene is TRBV7-2, the J gene TRBJ2-7; D perhaps matches TRBD2 (5 bases). CDR3 length: 12 amino acids. The ends were cut back, 3 bases at V and 6 bases at J, with 9 bases in the middle. Germline CDR1 SGHTA, CDR2 FQGNSA. Here the CDR3 reads CASSLRVGEQYF. CDR3 bases: TGTGCCAGCAGCTTGCGGGTTGGCGAGCAGTACTTC.

The CDR3 nucleotides are TGTGCCAGCAGCCTCCGGGGGGGCCCTGGGGAGCTGTTTTTT. This translates into CASSLRGGPGELFF. The chain has TRBV3-1 (or the pseudogene TRBV3-2) and TRBJ2-2; the match to TRBD2 covers 8 bases. This CDR3 has 14 residues. After removal of 4 bases from V and 8 bases from J, the junction contained 6 bases not matched to a gene. The germline V gene has CDR1 LGHDT and CDR2 YNNKEL (reference sequence).

The chain is built from TRBV10-3 and TRBJ1-1; TRBD1 agrees at 7 bases. CDR3 size: 15 residues. Looked up from germline, CDR1 is ENHRY and CDR2 is SYGVKD. J gave up 0 bases and V 3 bases, and 4 bases lay outside the gene matches. The CDR3 protein is CAISDRGVMNTEAFF. The CDR3 DNA reads as TGTGCCATCAGTGACAGGGGGGTTATGAACACTGAAGCTTTCTTT.

The chain is built from TRBV6-5 and TRBJ2-2; D is ambiguous. The germline CDR1 and CDR2 sequences are MNHEY and SVGAGI. This CDR3 has 13 residues. V shed 7 bases and J shed 7 bases, with 13 bases lying between them. The CDR3 loop is CASKLVASGELFF. DNA for the CDR3: TGTGCCAGCAAGCTAGTGGCGAGCGGGGAGCTGTTTTTT.

CDR3 bases: TGTGCCAGCAGTCGAGTAGGGGGGAACTATGGCTACACCTTC. Translating it yields CASSRVGGNYGYTF. The chain is built from TRBV3-1 (or the pseudogene TRBV3-2) and TRBJ1-2; TRBD1 might be the D (6 bases). V shed 6 bases and J shed 2 bases, with 13 bases lying between them. The length of the CDR3 is 14 residues. The germline V gene encodes CDR1 LGHDT and CDR2 YNNKEL (reference sequence).

The gene calls are TRBV29-1 and TRBJ1-2; D may be TRBD1 (5 bases). Trimming shortened V by 5 bases and J by 1 base, and 14 bases separated the two germline ends. The V gene's germline CDR1 is SQVTM and CDR2 ANQGSEA. The CDR3 totals 14 residues. CDR3 in DNA: TGCAGCGTTTCGGAAGGGGCGAGTAACTATGGCTACACCTTC. Amino acid sequence: CSVSEGASNYGYTF.

The gene calls are TRBV27 and TRBJ2-1; 14 bases are shared with TRBD2. CDR1 is MNHEY, CDR2 SMNVEV, per germline (reference sequence). This CDR3 is 16 amino acids long. Trimming removed 7 bases from V and 7 bases from J; junction bases left unmatched: 9. The CDR3 coding sequence is TGTGCCAGCACTCTCCTAGGACTAGCGGGAGGTAATGAGCAGTTCTTC. Translating gives CASTLLGLAGGNEQFF.

This clone has a single count. The rearrangement links TRBV30 to TRBJ2-2, with D unclear. This CDR3 is 13 amino acids long. CDR1 GTSNPN and CDR2 SVGIG come from the germline V gene (reference sequence). Trimming shortened V by 1 base and J by 4 bases, and 7 bases separated the two germline ends. The CDR3 DNA follows: TGTGCCTGGAGTGGACAAAGCACCGGGGAGCTGTTTTTT. This sequence encodes CAWSGQSTGELFF.